A single sample is the source of the 23 T cell receptor beta chains below, sequenced in a study of T cells in Graves' hyperthyroidism and ophthalmopathy. Amplified regions were TCR beta CDR3 sequences from RNA transcripts. The TCR CDR3 was amplified in a first-round RT-PCR using the HTBI primer set. Each CDR3 protein gets one entry after TCRdb re-called the multiplex PCR reads with MiXCR. Of 300,000 to 450,000 distinct CDR3 sequences listed, over 10% are singletons. Material: blood. Source of these receptors: a woman aged 18-29 years with Graves' hyperthyroidism.

The chain couples TRBV7-9 to TRBJ1-1, with D perhaps matching TRBD1 (5 bases). Germline loops: CDR1 SEHNR, CDR2 FQNEAQ (reference sequence). Trimming shortened V by 1 base and J by 6 bases, and 12 bases separated the two germline ends. CDR3 length equals 14 residues. The CDR3 region has the DNA TGTGCCAGCAGCTTAGGCGGGACGGGAGCTGAAGCTTTCTTT. This encodes CASSLGGTGAEAFF. The variable domain in full, with the rest retrieved from reference TRBV7-9 and TRBJ1-1, is DTGVSQNPRHKITKRGQNVTFRCDPISEHNRLYWYRQTLGQGPEFLTYFQNEAQLEKSRLLSDRFSAERPKGSFSTLEIQRTEQGDSAMYLCASSLGGTGAEAFFGQGTRLTVV.

This clonotype was seen repeatedly, ten times or more. V is TRBV11-2 and J is TRBJ2-2, with D perhaps matching TRBD1 or TRBD2 (6 bases each). This CDR3 region has 18 residues. CDR1 SGHAT and CDR2 FQNNGV come from the germline V gene. The V end was cut by 5 bases, the J end by 4 bases, with 23 bases between. DNA for the CDR3: TGTGCCAGCAGCGCCCCGGGACGGGGGCCGATGGGCACCGGGGAGCTGTTTTTT. It specifies CASSAPGRGPMGTGELFF.

The chain couples TRBV2 to TRBJ2-2, with a tentative D call TRBD2 (5 bases). The CDR3 is made up of 15 amino acids. V was trimmed by 7 bases and J by 7 bases, leaving 19 bases between them. The V gene's germline CDR1 is SNHLY and CDR2 FYNNEI. CDR3 amino acids: CASTEEGNRDGELFF. CDR3 DNA sequence: TGTGCCAGCACCGAAGAGGGAAATCGGGACGGGGAGCTGTTTTTT.

Note on this clonotype: This may be a read error: a much more frequent sequence differs by one nucleotide. The conserved final phenylalanine or tryptophan is absent from the CDR3, which likely points to a read error. V and J are TRBV10-3 and TRBJ2-1; maybe TRBD2 (5 bases). The length of the CDR3 is 16 residues. The V end lost 6 bases, the J end lost 0 bases, and 15 bases lay between the germline ends. Germline values: CDR1 ENHRY, CDR2 SYGVKD. The CDR3 DNA reads as TGTGCCATCAGCCCCCGGACTTCAAGCTCCTACAATGAGCAGTTCTAC. Protein: CAISPRTSSSYNEQFY.

This clonotype has more than one count but fewer than ten. The V and J genes are TRBV9 and TRBJ2-1, with TRBD2 matching 12 bases. After removal of 0 bases from V and 9 bases from J, the junction contained 7 bases not matched to a gene. The CDR3 covers 16 residues. Looked up from germline, CDR1 is SGDLS and CDR2 is YYNGEE. CDR3 in amino acids: CASSVDLAGGFSEQFF. The CDR3 bases are TGTGCCAGCAGCGTAGATCTAGCGGGAGGGTTCAGTGAGCAGTTCTTC.

This clonotype was observed at least ten times. CDR3 sequence reads: CASSFIIWGGTDTQYF. As DNA, the CDR3 is TGTGCCAGCAGCTTTATAATTTGGGGCGGCACAGATACGCAGTATTTT. The genes are TRBV7-2 and TRBJ2-3; a possible D gene is TRBD1 (5 bases). The ends were cut back, 3 bases at V and 1 base at J, with 14 bases in the middle. Germline assignment: CDR1 SGHTA and CDR2 FQGNSA. This CDR3 is built from 16 residues.

This clonotype was found many times. The gene calls are TRBV28 and TRBJ1-2; D is unresolved. This CDR3 contains 13 residues. Germline V gene lookup returns CDR1 MDHEN and CDR2 SYDVKM. V shed 4 bases and J shed 8 bases, with 14 bases lying between them. CDR3 protein: CASSSAGGRGYTF. The CDR3 DNA reads TGTGCCAGCAGTTCAGCGGGAGGCAGGGGCTACACCTTC.

The chain links TRBV19 to TRBJ1-1; TRBD1 matches 11 bases. The junction had 11 bases not matched to a gene; V was cut back by 6 bases and J by 11 bases. The CDR3 totals 14 residues. The germline V gene has CDR1 LNHDA and CDR2 SQIVND (reference sequence). For the CDR3, the DNA is TGTGCCAGTAGCATCGGGACAGGGGGAGGTCGGGCTTTCTTT. Protein product: CASSIGTGGGRAFF. Based on the CDR3 plus reference TRBV19 and TRBJ1-1, the full variable domain is DGGITQSPKYLFRKEGQNVTLSCEQNLNHDAMYWYRQDPGQGLRLIYYSQIVNDFQKGDIAEGYSVSREKKESFPLTVTSAQKNPTAFYLCASSIGTGGGRAFFGQGTRLTVV.

This clonotype was seen at least ten times. This chain uses TRBV24-1 with TRBJ1-1; D call uncertain. This CDR3 is 15 amino acids long. V lost 2 bases and J lost 0, with 9 bases in between. Looked up from germline, CDR1 is KGHDR and CDR2 is SFDVKD. CDR3 bases: TGTGCCACCAGTGATTCCCAGGATATGAACACTGAAGCTTTCTTT. Translation: CATSDSQDMNTEAFF.

This clonotype came up many times. The chain has TRBV28 and TRBJ2-5, with 8 bases that match TRBD1. The CDR3 runs 15 residues. Per germline, CDR1 MDHEN and CDR2 SYDVKM. V was clipped by 2 bases and J by 5 bases; unmatched bases: 7. The DNA for the CDR3 is TGTGCCAGCAGTTTACAGGGGGCTAAATCGGAGACCCAGTACTTC. It yields the protein CASSLQGAKSETQYF. The whole variable domain, remainder taken from reference TRBV28 and TRBJ2-5, is DVKVTQSSRYLVKRTGEKVFLECVQDMDHENMFWYRQDPGLGLRLIYFSYDVKMKEKGDIPEGYSVSREKKERFSLILESASTNQTSMYLCASSLQGAKSETQYFGPGTRLLVL.

Concerning this clonotype: This may come from a read error, since a much larger clone is one base off. The J gene is TRBJ2-3, the V gene TRBV9; no clear D gene. The germline CDR1 and CDR2 sequences are SGDLS and YYNGEE. Between the trimmed V and J ends, which lost 0 bases and 4 bases, there was a span of 3 bases. This CDR3 comprises 12 residues. The CDR3 spells CASSVEADTQYF. DNA of the CDR3: TGTGCCAGCAGCGTAGAGGCAGATACGCAGTATTTT.

The gene calls are TRBV4-2 and TRBJ1-1, with a possible D match to TRBD1 (6 bases). This CDR3 is 15 amino acids long. Looked up from germline, CDR1 is LGHNA and CDR2 is YNFKEQ. The V end was cut by 4 bases, the J end by 1 base, with 13 bases between. The CDR3 loop is CASSLTGKENTEAFF. Written as DNA, the CDR3 is TGTGCCAGCAGCCTGACAGGAAAAGAGAACACTGAAGCTTTCTTT.

This clonotype occurred many times. This chain joins TRBV12-3 or TRBV12-4 and TRBJ2-2; 10 nucleotides line up with TRBD1. The CDR3 is 15 amino acids. With V trimmed by 7 bases and J by 5 bases, 7 bases remained unmatched. CDR3 protein: CASNGQGGKTGELFF. CDR3 in DNA: TGTGCCAGCAATGGACAGGGGGGGAAGACCGGGGAGCTGTTTTTT.

This clonotype was observed at least ten times. The rearrangement links TRBV29-1 to TRBJ2-3; 10 bases are shared with TRBD2. The germline CDR1 and CDR2 sequences are SQVTM and ANQGSEA. V was clipped by 3 bases and J by 7 bases; unmatched bases: 7. The CDR3 consists of 14 residues. The CDR3 DNA is TGCAGCGTTGACCAGCGGGAGGGCCTGTATACGCAGTATTTT. Its protein product is CSVDQREGLYTQYF.

This clonotype was observed a few times. The chain uses TRBV19 and TRBJ1-2; D unresolved. V lost 5 bases to trimming and J lost 5 bases, with 12 bases between them. The CDR3 loop spans 13 amino acids. The V gene's germline CDR1 is LNHDA and CDR2 SQIVND (reference sequence). Here the CDR3 DNA reads TGTGCCAGTAGTTTCCCCACGGCGTATGGCTACACCTTC. It is translated as CASSFPTAYGYTF.

This clonotype showed up many times. V gene TRBV3-1 combines with J gene TRBJ1-3; the match to TRBD1 covers 7 bases. The germline V gene has CDR1 LGHDT and CDR2 YNNKEL (reference sequence). The CDR3 totals 16 residues. The V and J ends lost 4 bases and 0 bases, in that order; junction bases with no gene match: 6. This chain's CDR3 is CASSLTGPFSGNTIYF. The DNA of the CDR3 is TGTGCCAGCAGCCTGACAGGGCCATTCTCTGGAAACACCATATATTTT.

The chain recombines TRBV20-1 with TRBJ2-7, with D tentatively TRBD1 (5 bases). V gave up 8 bases and J gave up 8 bases, with 19 bases separating them. Germline CDR1 and CDR2: DFQATT and SNEGSKA (reference sequence). CDR3 length: 12 residues. CDR3 sequence reads: CSFRVGDDQQYF. The DNA for the CDR3 is TGCAGTTTCCGAGTAGGGGATGATCAGCAGTACTTC.

In its sample, this clonotype was seen many times. The chain joins TRBV28 to TRBJ2-7; D might be TRBD1 or TRBD2, each matching 6 bases. The V end lost 3 bases, the J end lost 3 bases, and 18 bases lay between the germline ends. The CDR3 covers 16 residues. In germline, CDR1 is MDHEN, CDR2 SYDVKM. CDR3 sequence: CASSLGYRGGGYEQYF. DNA for the CDR3: TGTGCCAGCAGTTTGGGATACCGTGGAGGGGGCTACGAGCAGTACTTC.

This clonotype was seen many times. The chain employs TRBV19 and TRBJ1-1, with D unclear. This CDR3 has 12 amino acids. Trimming shortened V by 5 bases and J by 7 bases, and 11 bases separated the two germline ends. Germline CDR1 is LNHDA and CDR2 is SQIVND (reference sequence). As DNA, the CDR3 is TGTGCCAGTAGTCTCGCAGCGCATGAAGCTTTCTTT. Protein: CASSLAAHEAFF. The variable domain in full, completed from reference TRBV19 and TRBJ1-1, reads DGGITQSPKYLFRKEGQNVTLSCEQNLNHDAMYWYRQDPGQGLRLIYYSQIVNDFQKGDIAEGYSVSREKKESFPLTVTSAQKNPTAFYLCASSLAAHEAFFGQGTRLTVV.

The CDR3 region is CASSPHAPNQPQHF. Here the CDR3 DNA reads TGTGCCAGTAGTCCCCATGCCCCCAATCAGCCCCAGCATTTT. The rearrangement uses TRBV19 and TRBJ1-5, with unresolved D. V lost 5 bases and J 3 bases, leaving 11 bases between the germline ends. This CDR3 region has 14 residues. Germline CDR1 reads LNHDA; CDR2 reads SQIVND (reference sequence). Based on the CDR3 plus reference TRBV19 and TRBJ1-5, the full variable domain is DGGITQSPKYLFRKEGQNVTLSCEQNLNHDAMYWYRQDPGQGLRLIYYSQIVNDFQKGDIAEGYSVSREKKESFPLTVTSAQKNPTAFYLCASSPHAPNQPQHFGDGTRLSIL.

The chain has TRBV27 and TRBJ1-3; D is uncertain. The length of the CDR3 is 11 residues. CDR1 is MNHEY and CDR2 is SMNVEV in the germline V gene (reference sequence). V was trimmed by 11 bases and J by 3 bases, leaving 8 bases between them. The CDR3 here is CASPVGNTIYF. The CDR3 DNA reads as TGTGCCTCCCCCGTTGGAAACACCATATATTTT.

The table lists this clonotype with many counts. The rearrangement links TRBV5-1 to TRBJ2-1; D may be TRBD2 (5 bases). CDR1 and CDR2 (germline): SGHRS, YFSETQ. V gave up 7 bases and J gave up 3 bases, with 17 bases separating them. There are 15 residues in the CDR3. The CDR3 DNA reads as TGCGCCAGCTCCCCGGACTCACCCAACTACAATGAGCAGTTCTTC. This sequence encodes CASSPDSPNYNEQFF.

This clonotype occurred many times. The chain is built from TRBV24-1 and TRBJ2-2; 8 nucleotides agree with TRBD1. This CDR3 spans 18 amino acids. V shed 2 bases, J shed 2 bases, and the junction held 9 bases outside the gene matches. The V gene's germline CDR1 is KGHDR and CDR2 SFDVKD. CDR3 region: CATSDYGGTGINTGELFF. The CDR3 DNA reads as TGTGCCACCAGTGATTATGGCGGGACAGGCATCAACACCGGGGAGCTGTTTTTT.